Below are 24 T cell receptor beta chains sequenced from a single sample in a study of blood T cell repertoires in COVID-19. The table came from immunoSEQ multiplex PCR; TCRdb's copy has only in-frame clones and leaves some out. The sample includes under 400,000 clones, almost 90% of them seen just once. Sequenced input: peripheral blood. These receptors all come from a young man with active or convalescent COVID-19.

This clone was observed a single time. The CDR3 here is CASSSPGLAVNEQFF. CDR3 nucleotide sequence: TGTGCCAGCAGCTCTCCGGGACTAGCGGTCAATGAGCAGTTCTTC. The rearrangement uses TRBV5-8 and TRBJ2-1, with TRBD2 matching over 11 bases. The CDR3 has 15 amino acids. V shed 3 bases and J 6 bases; nucleotides not matched to a gene: 5. The germline CDR1 and CDR2 sequences are SGHTS and YDEGEE.

This chain links TRBV3-1 (or the pseudogene TRBV3-2) with TRBJ2-7; 7 positions match TRBD1. This CDR3 contains 15 residues. CDR1 and CDR2 (germline): LGHDT, YNNKEL (reference sequence). With 0 bases clipped from V and 0 bases from J, the junction kept 2 bases outside the gene matches. The CDR3 DNA is TGTGCCAGCAGCCAAGACAGGGGGAGCTCCTACGAGCAGTACTTC. This encodes CASSQDRGSSYEQYF.

This sequence joins TRBV9 and TRBJ1-2, with TRBD1 matching over 12 bases. J was trimmed by 4 bases and V by 4 bases; bases with no gene match: 5. The CDR3 covers 15 residues. The V gene's germline CDR1 is SGDLS and CDR2 YYNGEE. CDR3 residues: CASSRGDRGLYGYTF. In DNA, the CDR3 is TGTGCCAGCAGCAGGGGGGACAGGGGGCTCTATGGCTACACCTTC.

The chain recombines TRBV19 with TRBJ2-5; 9 bases are a match to TRBD2. This CDR3 has 16 residues. Germline trimming cut 7 bases from V and 3 bases from J; bases unmatched to any gene: 12. CDR1 LNHDA and CDR2 SQIVND come from the germline V gene (reference sequence). CDR3 nucleotides: TGTGCCAGTAAGGCGGCAGGGATAGCGGGAGAAGAGACCCAGTACTTC. Its translation is CASKAAGIAGEETQYF.

This sequence joins TRBV2 and TRBJ1-5; D not certain. CDR1 SNHLY and CDR2 FYNNEI come from the germline V gene. Trimming removed 5 bases at V and 3 bases at J, with 8 bases between. The CDR3 runs to 13 residues. The CDR3 nucleotides are TGTGCCAGCAGTCAGACAAACAATCAGCCCCAGCATTTT. As protein: CASSQTNNQPQHF.

The CDR3 is CASSQDTDRDKEAFF. The CDR3 bases are TGTGCCAGCAGTCAGGATACCGACAGGGACAAGGAAGCTTTCTTT. V gene TRBV6-2 or TRBV6-3 combines with J gene TRBJ1-1; TRBD1 matches 7 bases. The germline CDR1 and CDR2 sequences are MNHEY and SVGEGT. The CDR3 has 15 amino acids. Losses at the gene ends were 5 bases for V and 8 bases for J; bases not matched to a gene: 14.

V is TRBV4-3 and J is TRBJ1-5; a weak D match, TRBD1 (5 bases). V lost 0 bases, J lost 1 base, and 10 bases lay in between. Germline CDR1 and CDR2: LGHNA and YSLEER. This CDR3 has 16 amino acids. The CDR3 loop reads CASSQDSRASNQPQHF. The CDR3 region has the DNA TGCGCCAGCAGCCAAGATTCCAGGGCCAGCAATCAGCCCCAGCATTTT.

This clone was seen a single time. This chain links TRBV29-1 with TRBJ2-1, with 12 nucleotides matching TRBD2. The germline V gene has CDR1 SQVTM and CDR2 ANQGSEA. This CDR3 is built from 16 residues. V was clipped by 3 bases and J by 5 bases; unmatched bases: 8. CDR3 residues: CSVDYPGLAGNNEQFF. The CDR3 DNA sequence: TGCAGCGTTGATTACCCCGGACTAGCGGGGAACAATGAGCAGTTCTTC.

The chain is built from TRBV4-2 and TRBJ2-3, with TRBD1 matching 7 bases. Trimming took 1 base from V and 0 from J; bases not matched to a gene: 7. The CDR3 consists of 17 residues. Germline assignment: CDR1 LGHNA and CDR2 YNFKEQ. CDR3 bases: TGTGCCAGCAGCCAAGTGTGGGACAGCCTTAGCACAGATACGCAGTATTTT. It encodes CASSQVWDSLSTDTQYF.

Note on this clone: Germline is not matched at one junction end, which may reflect a read error. The chain employs TRBV5-1 and TRBJ2-6, with D perhaps TRBD1 (5 bases). The CDR3 length is 16 residues. The germline CDR1 and CDR2 sequences are SGHRS and YFSETQ. CDR3 in amino acids: CASSLAISSGANVLTF. The CDR3, as DNA: TGCGCCAGCAGCTTGGCCATCAGCTCTGGGGCCAACGTGCTGACTTTC.

The rearrangement joins TRBV4-2 to TRBJ2-7; no clear D gene. CDR3 length: 15 residues. Germline CDR1 reads LGHNA; CDR2 reads YNFKEQ. V gave up 1 base and J gave up 2 bases, with 12 bases separating them. CDR3: CASSQGTEIPYEQYF. The CDR3 DNA sequence: TGTGCCAGCAGCCAAGGAACGGAGATTCCCTACGAGCAGTACTTC.

The chain couples TRBV4-3 to TRBJ2-1; TRBD2 agrees at 14 bases. This CDR3 has 15 residues. V trimming: 3 bases; J trimming: 10 bases; junction bases outside the gene matches: 5. Germline CDR1 and CDR2: LGHNA and YSLEER. CDR3 residues: CASSQTSGGAWEQFF. CDR3 sequence (DNA): TGCGCCAGCAGCCAGACTAGCGGGGGGGCTTGGGAGCAGTTCTTC.

This clone was picked up a small number of times. The chain joins TRBV7-3 to TRBJ1-1; 7 bases fit TRBD1. The CDR3 spans 14 residues. The junction had 9 bases not matched to a gene; V was cut back by 5 bases and J by 6 bases. Per germline, CDR1 SGHTA and CDR2 FQGTGA. The CDR3 spells CASSLRGELAEAFF. In nucleotides, the CDR3 is TGTGCCAGCAGCCTCAGGGGGGAGCTCGCTGAAGCTTTCTTT.

The CDR3 here is CASQGTDTQYF. CDR3 DNA sequence: TGTGCCTCGCAGGGTACAGATACGCAGTATTTT. This sequence joins TRBV10-3 and TRBJ2-3; a weak D match, TRBD1 (5 bases). Germline lookup yields CDR1 ENHRY and CDR2 SYGVKD. The V end lost 11 bases, the J end lost 3 bases, and 9 bases lay between the germline ends. The CDR3 is made up of 11 amino acids.

This clone was recorded once. The J gene is TRBJ2-1, the V gene TRBV2; 7 nucleotides agree with TRBD2. This CDR3 is built from 16 residues. The germline V gene encodes CDR1 SNHLY and CDR2 FYNNEI. V was pared by 5 bases and J by 1 base, with 8 bases of the junction left unmatched. CDR3 DNA: TGTGCCAGCAGTCCCTGGGGGGGGGAATCCTACAATGAGCAGTTCTTC. Translation gives CASSPWGGESYNEQFF.

The chain has TRBV28 and TRBJ2-2; 9 bases agree with TRBD1. With 10 bases clipped from V and 1 base from J, the junction kept 4 bases outside the gene matches. The CDR3 is made up of 14 amino acids. Germline CDR1 and CDR2: MDHEN and SYDVKM. CDR3 sequence reads: CATRDRVNTGELFF. Here the CDR3 DNA reads TGTGCCACCCGGGACAGGGTGAACACCGGGGAGCTGTTTTTT.

This clone was seen just once. CDR3 region: CASSASGRNTDTQYF. CDR3 in DNA: TGTGCCAGCAGCGCTAGCGGGAGGAACACAGATACGCAGTATTTT. The chain is built from TRBV9 and TRBJ2-3; 11 bases are a match to TRBD2. The germline CDR1 and CDR2 sequences are SGDLS and YYNGEE. Germline trimming cut 3 bases from V and 2 bases from J; bases unmatched to any gene: 2. This CDR3 spans 15 amino acids.

The chain employs TRBV28 and TRBJ2-3; D possibly corresponds to TRBD2 (6 bases). V lost 3 bases to trimming and J lost 3 bases, with 16 bases between them. Germline CDR1 and CDR2: MDHEN and SYDVKM. CDR3 length: 16 residues. This CDR3 is CASSFRGLSSTDTQYF. DNA of the CDR3: TGTGCCAGCAGTTTCCGGGGACTCTCTAGTACAGATACGCAGTATTTT.

V gene TRBV5-1 combines with J gene TRBJ1-1; tentative D call: TRBD1 (6 bases). The CDR3 runs 16 residues. Trimming cost V 2 bases and J 0 bases, with 14 bases left between them. Germline V gene lookup returns CDR1 SGHRS and CDR2 YFSETQ. For the CDR3, the DNA is TGCGCCAGCAGCTTCCCGGCAGGGACAATGAACACTGAAGCTTTCTTT. It specifies CASSFPAGTMNTEAFF.

The chain couples TRBV7-9 to TRBJ2-7, with TRBD2 matching over 10 bases. The CDR3 is 18 amino acids. V shed 5 bases, J shed 4 bases, and the junction held 17 bases outside the gene matches. Germline V gene sequence: CDR1 SEHNR, CDR2 FQNEAQ (reference sequence). The CDR3 loop reads CASSKRLAGARDLYEQYF. CDR3 DNA sequence: TGTGCCAGCAGCAAACGGCTAGCGGGGGCCCGAGACTTATACGAGCAGTACTTC.

This clone was counted between two and nine times. The chain carries TRBV7-3 and TRBJ2-2; perhaps TRBD2 as D (5 bases). The CDR3 is 15 amino acids. V lost 1 base to trimming and J lost 0 bases, with 6 bases between them. Germline values: CDR1 SGHTA, CDR2 FQGTGA. The CDR3 DNA reads as TGTGCCAGCAGCTTAATCGGGACGAACACCGGGGAGCTGTTTTTT. As protein: CASSLIGTNTGELFF. The full variable domain, with the rest looked up from reference TRBV7-3 and TRBJ2-2, is GAGVSQTPSNKVTEKGKYVELRCDPISGHTALYWYRQSLGQGPEFLIYFQGTGAADDSGLPNDRFFAVRPEGSVSTLKIQRTERGDSAVYLCASSLIGTNTGELFFGEGSRLTVL.

The chain uses TRBV7-7 and TRBJ1-2; D might be TRBD1 (6 bases). The germline gives CDR1 SSHAT, CDR2 FNYEAQ (reference sequence). The V end was cut by 2 bases, the J end by 4 bases, with 20 bases between. The CDR3 has 17 amino acids. CDR3 region: CASSLTPGALPPYGYTF. CDR3 DNA sequence: TGTGCCAGCAGCTTAACCCCAGGGGCCCTTCCCCCCTATGGCTACACCTTC. The entire variable domain, with the rest obtained from reference TRBV7-7 and TRBJ1-2, is as follows: GAGVSQSPRYKVTKRGQDVTLRCDPISSHATLYWYQQALGQGPEFLTYFNYEAQPDKSGLPSDRFSAERPEGSISTLTIQRTEQRDSAMYRCASSLTPGALPPYGYTFGSGTRLTVV.

The V and J genes are TRBV7-2 and TRBJ1-6; 7 positions agree with TRBD1. V gave up 5 bases and J gave up 4 bases; unmatched junction bases: 8. Germline V gives CDR1 SGHTA, CDR2 FQGNSA. CDR3 length: 16 amino acids. The CDR3 loop reads CASSPGTEIYNSPLHF. CDR3 nucleotides: TGTGCCAGCAGCCCCGGGACAGAGATTTATAATTCACCCCTCCACTTT.

Turning to this clone: Other DNA sequences in this specimen translate into the identical CDR3. The chain couples TRBV24-1 to TRBJ1-4, with TRBD1 matching 8 bases. This CDR3 is built from 17 residues. Losses at the gene ends were 3 bases for V and 0 bases for J; bases not matched to a gene: 5. CDR1 KGHDR and CDR2 SFDVKD come from the germline V gene. CDR3 sequence: CATSDPGQGATNEKLFF. The CDR3 DNA is TGTGCCACCAGTGATCCCGGACAGGGTGCAACTAATGAAAAACTGTTTTTT.